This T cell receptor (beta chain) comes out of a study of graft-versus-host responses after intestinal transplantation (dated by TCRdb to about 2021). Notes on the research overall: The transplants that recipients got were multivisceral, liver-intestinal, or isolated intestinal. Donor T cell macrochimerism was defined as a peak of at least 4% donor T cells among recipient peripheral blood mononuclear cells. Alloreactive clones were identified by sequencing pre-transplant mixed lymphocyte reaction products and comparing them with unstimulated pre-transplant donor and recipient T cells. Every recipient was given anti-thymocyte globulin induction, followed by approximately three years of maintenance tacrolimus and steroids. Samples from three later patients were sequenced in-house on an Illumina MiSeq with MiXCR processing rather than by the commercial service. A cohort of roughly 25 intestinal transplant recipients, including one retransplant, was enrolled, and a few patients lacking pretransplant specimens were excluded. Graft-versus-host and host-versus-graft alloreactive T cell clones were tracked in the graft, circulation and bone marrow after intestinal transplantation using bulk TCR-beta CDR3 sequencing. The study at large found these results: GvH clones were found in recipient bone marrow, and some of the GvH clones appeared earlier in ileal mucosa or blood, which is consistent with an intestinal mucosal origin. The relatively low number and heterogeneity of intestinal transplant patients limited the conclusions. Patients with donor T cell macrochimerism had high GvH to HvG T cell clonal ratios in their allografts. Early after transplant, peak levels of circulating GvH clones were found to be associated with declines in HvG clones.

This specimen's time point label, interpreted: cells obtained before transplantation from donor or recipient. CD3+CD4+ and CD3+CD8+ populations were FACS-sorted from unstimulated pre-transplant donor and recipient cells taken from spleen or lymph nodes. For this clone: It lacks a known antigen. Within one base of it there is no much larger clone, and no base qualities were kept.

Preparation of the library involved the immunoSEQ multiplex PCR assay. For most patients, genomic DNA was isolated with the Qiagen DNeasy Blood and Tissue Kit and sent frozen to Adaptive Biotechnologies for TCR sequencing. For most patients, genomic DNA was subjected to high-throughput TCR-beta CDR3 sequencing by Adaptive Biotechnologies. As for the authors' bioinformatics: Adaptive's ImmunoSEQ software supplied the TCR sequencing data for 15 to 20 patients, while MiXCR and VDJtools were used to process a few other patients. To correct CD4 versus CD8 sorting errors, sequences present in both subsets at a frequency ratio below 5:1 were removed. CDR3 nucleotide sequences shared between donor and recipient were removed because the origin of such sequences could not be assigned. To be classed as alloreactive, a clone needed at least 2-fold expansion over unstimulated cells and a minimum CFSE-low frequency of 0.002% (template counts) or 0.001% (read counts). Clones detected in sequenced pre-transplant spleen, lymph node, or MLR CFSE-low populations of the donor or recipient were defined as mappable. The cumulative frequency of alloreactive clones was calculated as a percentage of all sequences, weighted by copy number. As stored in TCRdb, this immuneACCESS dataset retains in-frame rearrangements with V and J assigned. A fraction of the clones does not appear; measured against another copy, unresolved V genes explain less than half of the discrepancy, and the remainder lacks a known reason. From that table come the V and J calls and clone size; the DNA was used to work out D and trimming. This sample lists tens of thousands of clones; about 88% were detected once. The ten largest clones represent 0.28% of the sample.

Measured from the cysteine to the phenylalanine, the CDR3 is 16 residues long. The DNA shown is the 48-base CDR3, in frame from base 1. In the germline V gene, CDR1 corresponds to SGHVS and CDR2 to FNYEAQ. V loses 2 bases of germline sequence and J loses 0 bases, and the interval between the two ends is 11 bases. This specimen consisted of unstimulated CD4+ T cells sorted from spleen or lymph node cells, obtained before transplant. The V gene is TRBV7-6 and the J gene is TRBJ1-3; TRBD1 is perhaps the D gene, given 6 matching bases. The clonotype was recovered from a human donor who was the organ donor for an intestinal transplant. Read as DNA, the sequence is TGTGCCAGCAGCTTATCGACAGGAGGCTCTGGAAACACCATATATTTT. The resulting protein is CASSLSTGGSGNTIYF.